The T cell receptor beta chain under discussion was sequenced for a study of human T cells and chemical hapten exposure. The wider study: Sensitization involved placing 2% DPC onto a 2 cm by 2 cm region of upper inner arm skin. During the roughly 24-week study period, patients had diphenylcyclopropenone applied to the scalp every week.

The time point was: patch test 1, 2 weeks after DPC sensitization. Treatment denoted: therapeutic diphenylcyclopropenone sensitization with weekly scalp DPC. The drawing of blood occurred before each patch test was applied. This clonotype was detected a few times. Its antigen is unidentified. Germline-derived CDR1 and CDR2 are MNHEY and SMNVEV (reference sequence). V trimming: 6 bases; J trimming: 4 bases; junction bases outside the gene matches: 5. The CDR3 has 17 residues. MiXCR was run by TCRdb on the RACE reads, yielding one entry per CDR3 protein. The repertoire includes about 69,000 distinct CDR3 sequences, 25% to 40% of them detected once, and over 7.5% sits in the top ten. Whole-study findings and limits: Donor immune responses may differ from healthy people's, since all donors had alopecia.

This sample comprised whole blood, obtained in connection with sensitization to the hapten diphenylcyclopropenone (DPC). The chain has TRBV27 and TRBJ2-2, with 16 positions matching TRBD2. The sequence derives from a man between 35 and 55 years old with alopecia areata. Some clones in this sample may be carry-over from other donors' samples. In DNA, the CDR3 is TGTGCCAGCAGCCCGGGACTAGCGGGAGGGCCCACCGGGGAGCTGTTTTTT. Translating it yields CASSPGLAGGPTGELFF.